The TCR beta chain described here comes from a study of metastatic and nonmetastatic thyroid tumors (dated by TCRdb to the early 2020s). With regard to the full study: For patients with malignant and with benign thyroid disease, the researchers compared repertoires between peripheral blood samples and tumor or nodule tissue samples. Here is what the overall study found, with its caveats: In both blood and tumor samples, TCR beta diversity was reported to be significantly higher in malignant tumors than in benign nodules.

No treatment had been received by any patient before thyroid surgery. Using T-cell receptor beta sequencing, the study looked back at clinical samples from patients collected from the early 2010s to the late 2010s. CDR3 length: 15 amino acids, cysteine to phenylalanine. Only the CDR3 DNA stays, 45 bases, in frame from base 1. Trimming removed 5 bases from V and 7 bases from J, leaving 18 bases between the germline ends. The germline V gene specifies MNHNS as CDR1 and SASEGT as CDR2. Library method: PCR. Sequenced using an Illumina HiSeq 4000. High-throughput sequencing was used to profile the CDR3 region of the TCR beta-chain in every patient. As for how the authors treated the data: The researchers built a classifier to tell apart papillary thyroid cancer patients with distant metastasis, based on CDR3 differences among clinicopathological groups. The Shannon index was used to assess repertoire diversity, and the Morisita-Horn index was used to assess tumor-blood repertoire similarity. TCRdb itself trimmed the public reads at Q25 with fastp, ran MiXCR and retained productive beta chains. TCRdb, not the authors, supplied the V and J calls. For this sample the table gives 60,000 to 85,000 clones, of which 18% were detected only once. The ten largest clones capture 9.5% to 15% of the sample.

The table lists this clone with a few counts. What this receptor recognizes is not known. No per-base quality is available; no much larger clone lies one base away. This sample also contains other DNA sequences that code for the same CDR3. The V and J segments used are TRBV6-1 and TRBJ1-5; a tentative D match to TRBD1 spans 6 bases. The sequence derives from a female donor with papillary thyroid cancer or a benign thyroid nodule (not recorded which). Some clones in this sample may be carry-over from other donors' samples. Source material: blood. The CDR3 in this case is CASSLTGALGQPQHF. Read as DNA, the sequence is TGTGCCAGCAGTTTAACGGGGGCCTTGGGCCAGCCCCAGCATTTT.